Only a few counts were recorded for the clone carrying this T cell receptor (beta chain). This record belongs to a study of T cells after yellow fever vaccination. Via MiXCR, TCRdb re-called the 5' RACE reads, giving one row per CDR3 protein. The sample has approximately 550,000 distinct CDR3 sequences, 15% to 20% seen once; the top ten hold more than 13%. The specimen comprised PBMCs, sampled 15 days after the yellow fever booster vaccination. This clonotype originated in a man aged 30-40 years who received the YFV17D yellow fever vaccine.

The CDR3 DNA follows: TGTGCCAGCAGTCCTGGGACTAGCGTCGAGCAGTACTTC. This sequence encodes CASSPGTSVEQYF. The chain carries TRBV7-9 and TRBJ2-7, with 10 bases identical to TRBD2. The CDR3 covers 13 residues. Germline CDR1 is SEHNR and CDR2 is FQNEAQ (reference sequence). J was trimmed by 6 bases and V by 6 bases; bases with no gene match: 5.